A selection of T cell receptor beta chains follows, all from one sample in a study of CD8 T cells in Susac syndrome. TCRdb reprocessed the immunoSEQ multiplex PCR reads with MiXCR, giving one entry per CDR3 protein. This table holds about 440,000 distinct CDR3 sequences, 75% to 90% found once. The sequenced sample was CD8+ T cells from PBMCs. These receptor sequences come from a human donor with multiple sclerosis. CDR3s include the opening cysteine and the closing phenylalanine or tryptophan. The order of the fields is J gene, D gene, V gene, clone size, CDR3 protein, CDR3 DNA. D genes are given only for firm matches. Size values are once, few and many counts, or a class for expanded clones, and some rows have none.

J gene: TRBJ2-7
D gene: NA
V gene: TRBV6-6
clone size: NA
CDR3 protein: CASSATRRSYEQYF
CDR3 DNA: TGTGCCAGCAGCGCTACTAGACGTTCCTACGAGCAGTACTTC

J gene: TRBJ1-1
D gene: TRBD1
V gene: TRBV4-1
clone size: NA
CDR3 protein: CASSQVKGANTEAFF
CDR3 DNA: TGCGCCAGCAGCCAAGTTAAGGGGGCGAACACTGAAGCTTTCTTT

J gene: TRBJ2-2
D gene: NA
V gene: TRBV5-6
clone size: NA
CDR3 protein: CASSLDGTYTGELFF
CDR3 DNA: TGTGCCAGCAGCTTGGATGGGACCTACACCGGGGAGCTGTTTTTT

J gene: TRBJ2-3
D gene: TRBD1
V gene: TRBV18
clone size: NA
CDR3 protein: CASLRAEETGHHSDTQYF
CDR3 DNA: TGTGCCAGCTTACGCGCCGAAGAGACAGGGCATCATTCAGATACGCAGTATTTT

J gene: TRBJ1-1
D gene: TRBD1
V gene: TRBV12-3/TRBV12-4
clone size: NA
CDR3 protein: CASSQDREWDTEAFF
CDR3 DNA: TGTGCCAGCAGTCAAGACAGGGAATGGGACACTGAAGCTTTCTTT

J gene: TRBJ1-2
D gene: TRBD1
V gene: TRBV4-2
clone size: NA
CDR3 protein: CASSQDSGQANGYTF
CDR3 DNA: TGTGCCAGCAGCCAAGATTCCGGACAGGCTAATGGCTACACCTTC

J gene: TRBJ2-1
D gene: TRBD1
V gene: TRBV7-9
clone size: NA
CDR3 protein: CASSSLFKQGNEQFF
CDR3 DNA: TGTGCCAGCAGCTCGCTATTTAAACAGGGGAATGAGCAGTTCTTC

J gene: TRBJ2-3
D gene: TRBD1
V gene: TRBV4-2
clone size: NA
CDR3 protein: CASSPGWNRGSDTQYF
CDR3 DNA: TGTGCCAGCAGCCCAGGATGGAACAGGGGCTCAGATACGCAGTATTTT

J gene: TRBJ1-5
D gene: NA
V gene: TRBV4-1
clone size: NA
CDR3 protein: CASSLYGGRGNSNQPQHF
CDR3 DNA: TGCGCCAGCAGCCTTTACGGGGGGCGCGGGAATAGCAATCAGCCCCAGCATTTT

J gene: TRBJ1-1
D gene: TRBD1
V gene: TRBV4-2
clone size: NA
CDR3 protein: CASSPGTGTNEAFF
CDR3 DNA: TGTGCCAGCAGCCCTGGGACAGGGACAAATGAAGCTTTCTTT

J gene: TRBJ2-5
D gene: TRBD2
V gene: TRBV4-1
clone size: once
CDR3 protein: CASSPYSGTLQETQYF
CDR3 DNA: TGCGCCAGCAGCCCGTATAGCGGGACTTTACAAGAGACCCAGTACTTC

J gene: TRBJ2-1
D gene: TRBD2
V gene: TRBV9
clone size: NA
CDR3 protein: CASDPGGPGYNEQFF
CDR3 DNA: TGTGCCAGCGACCCGGGAGGGCCGGGGTACAATGAGCAGTTCTTC

J gene: TRBJ2-7
D gene: NA
V gene: TRBV5-1
clone size: NA
CDR3 protein: CASSLAQGLSYEQYF
CDR3 DNA: TGCGCCAGCAGCTTGGCTCAGGGTTTGTCCTACGAGCAGTACTTC

J gene: TRBJ2-7
D gene: NA
V gene: TRBV7-9
clone size: NA
CDR3 protein: CASSSGLTASYEQYF
CDR3 DNA: TGTGCCAGCAGCTCAGGACTTACAGCCTCCTACGAGCAGTACTTC

J gene: TRBJ1-4
D gene: NA
V gene: TRBV25-1
clone size: NA
CDR3 protein: CASSDPTALNEKLFF
CDR3 DNA: TGTGCCAGCAGTGATCCCACTGCTCTTAATGAAAAACTGTTTTTT

J gene: TRBJ2-1
D gene: NA
V gene: TRBV5-8
clone size: NA
CDR3 protein: CASSSPWAINEQFF
CDR3 DNA: TGTGCCAGCAGTTCCCCCTGGGCAATCAATGAGCAGTTCTTC

J gene: TRBJ2-1
D gene: TRBD2
V gene: TRBV10-3
clone size: NA
CDR3 protein: CAISESGGLAVNEQFF
CDR3 DNA: TGTGCCATCAGTGAGTCGGGGGGACTAGCGGTCAATGAGCAGTTCTTC

J gene: TRBJ1-1
D gene: NA
V gene: TRBV12-3/TRBV12-4
clone size: once
CDR3 protein: CASSLIAGLNTEAFF
CDR3 DNA: TGTGCCAGCAGCCTCATTGCGGGCCTGAACACTGAAGCTTTCTTT

J gene: TRBJ1-2
D gene: TRBD1
V gene: TRBV12-3/TRBV12-4
clone size: NA
CDR3 protein: CASRRQGVDYGYTF
CDR3 DNA: TGTGCCAGCAGACGACAGGGGGTAGACTATGGCTACACCTTC

J gene: TRBJ1-5
D gene: NA
V gene: TRBV24-1
clone size: once
CDR3 protein: CATSAASNQPQHF
CDR3 DNA: TGTGCCACCAGTGCCGCGAGCAATCAGCCCCAGCATTTT

J gene: TRBJ2-5
D gene: NA
V gene: TRBV13
clone size: once
CDR3 protein: CASSPRGHGRETQYF
CDR3 DNA: TGTGCCAGCAGCCCTAGGGGACACGGCCGGGAGACCCAGTACTTC

J gene: TRBJ2-7
D gene: NA
V gene: TRBV27
clone size: few
CDR3 protein: CASSFYSSYEQYF
CDR3 DNA: TGTGCCAGCAGTTTCTACTCTTCGTACGAGCAGTACTTC

J gene: TRBJ1-5
D gene: NA
V gene: TRBV5-1
clone size: NA
CDR3 protein: CASSLENGVQPQHF
CDR3 DNA: TGCGCCAGCAGCTTGGAGAACGGGGTCCAGCCCCAGCATTTT

J gene: TRBJ2-4
D gene: NA
V gene: TRBV28
clone size: NA
CDR3 protein: CAGGHRAKNIQYF
CDR3 DNA: TGTGCCGGAGGACACCGAGCCAAAAACATTCAGTACTTC

J gene: TRBJ2-2
D gene: NA
V gene: TRBV7-7
clone size: NA
CDR3 protein: CASSSTGAGELFF
CDR3 DNA: TGTGCCAGCAGCTCTACGGGGGCCGGGGAGCTGTTTTTT

J gene: TRBJ2-2
D gene: NA
V gene: TRBV5-1
clone size: NA
CDR3 protein: CASSYQDSTMGLNTGELFF
CDR3 DNA: TGCGCCAGCAGCTATCAAGACTCCACTATGGGTCTGAACACCGGGGAGCTGTTTTTT

J gene: TRBJ1-1
D gene: NA
V gene: TRBV5-6
clone size: NA
CDR3 protein: CANSLAANTEAFF
CDR3 DNA: TGTGCCAACAGCTTGGCAGCCAACACTGAAGCTTTCTTT

J gene: TRBJ2-4
D gene: NA
V gene: TRBV6-1
clone size: NA
CDR3 protein: CASSGPFRAKNIQYF
CDR3 DNA: TGTGCCAGCAGTGGCCCATTTCGGGCCAAAAACATTCAGTACTTC

J gene: TRBJ2-1
D gene: NA
V gene: TRBV5-6
clone size: once
CDR3 protein: CASSLQANEQFF
CDR3 DNA: TGTGCCAGCAGCTTGCAGGCGAATGAGCAGTTCTTC

J gene: TRBJ1-1
D gene: NA
V gene: TRBV2
clone size: NA
CDR3 protein: CASSASPEAFF
CDR3 DNA: TGTGCCAGCAGTGCATCCCCTGAAGCTTTCTTT

J gene: TRBJ2-7
D gene: TRBD1
V gene: TRBV30
clone size: NA
CDR3 protein: CAWVPGQGAYEQYF
CDR3 DNA: TGTGCCTGGGTACCGGGACAGGGGGCCTACGAGCAGTACTTC

J gene: TRBJ1-2
D gene: NA
V gene: TRBV4-1
clone size: NA
CDR3 protein: CASSQDPDANGYTF
CDR3 DNA: TGCGCCAGCAGCCAAGATCCAGACGCGAATGGCTACACCTTC

J gene: TRBJ2-2
D gene: TRBD1
V gene: TRBV30
clone size: NA
CDR3 protein: CAWGKGDRGAYTGELFF
CDR3 DNA: TGTGCCTGGGGGAAGGGGGACAGGGGCGCCTACACCGGGGAGCTGTTTTTT

J gene: TRBJ2-7
D gene: TRBD1
V gene: TRBV27
clone size: NA
CDR3 protein: CASSLYSPGTGVYEQYF
CDR3 DNA: TGTGCCAGCAGTTTATACAGTCCCGGGACAGGGGTCTACGAGCAGTACTTC

J gene: TRBJ1-1
D gene: NA
V gene: TRBV29-1
clone size: NA
CDR3 protein: CSVEVATAGTEAFF
CDR3 DNA: TGCAGCGTTGAAGTAGCCACGGCGGGGACTGAAGCTTTCTTT

J gene: TRBJ1-1
D gene: NA
V gene: TRBV6-1
clone size: NA
CDR3 protein: CASSEDGVGYTEAFF
CDR3 DNA: TGTGCCAGCAGTGAAGATGGGGTAGGTTACACTGAAGCTTTCTTT

J gene: TRBJ2-7
D gene: NA
V gene: TRBV27
clone size: NA
CDR3 protein: CASSLSFSSYEQYF
CDR3 DNA: TGTGCCAGCAGTTTATCTTTTTCTTCCTACGAGCAGTACTTC

J gene: TRBJ2-1
D gene: TRBD1
V gene: TRBV27
clone size: NA
CDR3 protein: CASSFGRTGGEQFF
CDR3 DNA: TGTGCCAGCAGTTTCGGTAGGACAGGGGGTGAGCAGTTCTTC

J gene: TRBJ2-1
D gene: NA
V gene: TRBV7-6
clone size: once
CDR3 protein: CASSLGRQGSNEQFF
CDR3 DNA: TGTGCCAGCAGCTTAGGGCGTCAGGGGTCAAATGAGCAGTTCTTC

J gene: TRBJ2-2
D gene: NA
V gene: TRBV11-2
clone size: NA
CDR3 protein: CASSLVQGPYTGELFF
CDR3 DNA: TGTGCCAGCAGCTTAGTGCAGGGACCATACACCGGGGAGCTGTTTTTT

J gene: TRBJ2-1
D gene: TRBD1
V gene: TRBV6-6
clone size: NA
CDR3 protein: CASSQTGTEYNEQFF
CDR3 DNA: TGTGCCAGCAGTCAGACCGGGACAGAGTACAATGAGCAGTTCTTC

J gene: TRBJ1-1
D gene: NA
V gene: TRBV27
clone size: once
CDR3 protein: CASSLGAGFEAFF
CDR3 DNA: TGTGCCAGCAGTTTAGGAGCGGGATTTGAAGCTTTCTTT

J gene: TRBJ2-2
D gene: TRBD1
V gene: TRBV10-3
clone size: NA
CDR3 protein: CAISGPEGQGGTGELFF
CDR3 DNA: TGTGCCATCAGTGGACCGGAGGGACAGGGAGGGACCGGGGAGCTGTTTTTT

J gene: TRBJ1-1
D gene: NA
V gene: TRBV29-1
clone size: NA
CDR3 protein: CSVAQADTEAFF
CDR3 DNA: TGCAGCGTTGCCCAAGCAGACACTGAAGCTTTCTTT

J gene: TRBJ2-3
D gene: TRBD2
V gene: TRBV11-2
clone size: NA
CDR3 protein: CASSFGREGADTQYF
CDR3 DNA: TGTGCCAGCAGCTTCGGTCGGGAGGGTGCAGATACGCAGTATTTT

J gene: TRBJ1-5
D gene: TRBD1
V gene: TRBV15
clone size: NA
CDR3 protein: CATSWDRGNQPQHF
CDR3 DNA: TGTGCCACCAGCTGGGACAGGGGAAATCAGCCCCAGCATTTT